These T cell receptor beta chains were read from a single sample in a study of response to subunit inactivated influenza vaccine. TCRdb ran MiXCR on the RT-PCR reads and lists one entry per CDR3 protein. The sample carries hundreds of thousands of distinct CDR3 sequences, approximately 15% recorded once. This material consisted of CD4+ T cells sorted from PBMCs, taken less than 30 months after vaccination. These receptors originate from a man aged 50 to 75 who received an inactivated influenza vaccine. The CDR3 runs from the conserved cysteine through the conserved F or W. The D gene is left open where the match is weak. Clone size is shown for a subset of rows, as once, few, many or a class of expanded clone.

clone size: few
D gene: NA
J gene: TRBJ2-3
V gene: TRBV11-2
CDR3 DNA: TGTGCCAGCAGCTTTGGGGGGGCTAGCGGATACACAGATACGCAGTATTTT
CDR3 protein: CASSFGGASGYTDTQYF

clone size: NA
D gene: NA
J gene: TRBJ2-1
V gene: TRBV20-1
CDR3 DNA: TGCAGTGCTAGAGCCGACGAGGGAAACAATGAGCAGTTCTTC
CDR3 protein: CSARADEGNNEQFF

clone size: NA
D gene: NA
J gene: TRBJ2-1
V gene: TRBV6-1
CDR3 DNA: TGTGCCTCCCAGCGGGCGGGGGCGGACAATGAGCAGTTCTTC
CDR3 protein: CASQRAGADNEQFF

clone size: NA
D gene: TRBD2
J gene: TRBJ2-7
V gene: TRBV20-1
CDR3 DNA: TGCAGTGCGCGTAAACTAGCGGGAGCGTATATGGGCGAGCAGTACTTC
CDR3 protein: CSARKLAGAYMGEQYF

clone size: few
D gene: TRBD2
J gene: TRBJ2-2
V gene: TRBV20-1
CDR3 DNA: TGCAGTGCTAGAGATGGCAGATCCGGGGGACTAGCTTCCCCCGGGGAGCTGTTTTTT
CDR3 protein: CSARDGRSGGLASPGELFF

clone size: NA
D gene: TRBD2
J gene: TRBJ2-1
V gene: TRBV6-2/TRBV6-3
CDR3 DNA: TGTGCCAGCAGTTACTTTGGACTAGGTGTATCCTACAATGAGCAGTTCTTC
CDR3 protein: CASSYFGLGVSYNEQFF

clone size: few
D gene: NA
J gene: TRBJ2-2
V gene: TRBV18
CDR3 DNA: TGTGCCAGCTCACCACGAGAGGGATCCACCGGGGAGCTGTTTTTT
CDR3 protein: CASSPREGSTGELFF

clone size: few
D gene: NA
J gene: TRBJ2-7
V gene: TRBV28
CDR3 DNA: TGTGCCAGCAGTCTTGGCGGGGGCCCAGCCTACGAGCAGTACTTC
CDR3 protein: CASSLGGGPAYEQYF

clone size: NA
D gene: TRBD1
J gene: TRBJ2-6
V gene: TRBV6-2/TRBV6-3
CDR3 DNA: TGTGCCAGCAGTCCTGGGACAGGGGGCGGTGGGGCCAACGTCCTGACTTTC
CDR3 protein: CASSPGTGGGGANVLTF

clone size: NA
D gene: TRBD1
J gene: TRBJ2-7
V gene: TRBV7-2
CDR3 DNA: TGTGCCAGCAGCTCCCGACAGGGCTGGCGCGAGCAGTACTTC
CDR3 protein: CASSSRQGWREQYF

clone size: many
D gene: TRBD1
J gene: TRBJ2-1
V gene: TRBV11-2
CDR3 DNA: TGTGCCAGCAGCTTACTACAGGGGGCGATGGAGCAGTTCTTC
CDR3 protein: CASSLLQGAMEQFF

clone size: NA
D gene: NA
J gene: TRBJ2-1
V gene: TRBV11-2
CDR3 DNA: TGTGCCAGCAGCTTAGAGTCGTCGGGGGCGAGCTCCTACAATGAGCAGTTCTTC
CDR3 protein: CASSLESSGASSYNEQFF

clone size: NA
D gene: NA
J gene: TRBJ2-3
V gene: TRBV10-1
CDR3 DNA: TGCGCCAGCAGTGAACCCGTTAGCACAGATACGCAGTATTTT
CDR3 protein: CASSEPVSTDTQYF

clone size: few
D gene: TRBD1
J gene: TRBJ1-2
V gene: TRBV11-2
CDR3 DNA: TGTGCCAGCAGCTTAGGAGGGACACCGGGACAGCGGTCTAACTATGGCTACACCTTC
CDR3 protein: CASSLGGTPGQRSNYGYTF

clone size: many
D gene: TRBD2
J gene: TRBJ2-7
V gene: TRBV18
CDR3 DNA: TGTGCCAGCTCACCAGGGACTAGCGCGTCCTACGAGCAGTACTTC
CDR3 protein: CASSPGTSASYEQYF

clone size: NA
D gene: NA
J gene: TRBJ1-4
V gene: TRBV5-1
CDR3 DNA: TGCGCCAGCAGCTTGGCCCTTGGGCGGGGTGCTGAAAAACTGTTTTTT
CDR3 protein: CASSLALGRGAEKLFF

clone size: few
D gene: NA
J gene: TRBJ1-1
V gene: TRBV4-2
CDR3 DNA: TGTGCCAGCAGCCCCACTCTGCAGACGGTTCAGAGCACTGAAGCTTTCTTT
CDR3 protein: CASSPTLQTVQSTEAFF

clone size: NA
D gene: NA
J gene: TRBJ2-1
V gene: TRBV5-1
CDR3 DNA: TGCGCCAGCAGCTATGGCCCAGGGAGCAATGAGCAGTTCTTC
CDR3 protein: CASSYGPGSNEQFF

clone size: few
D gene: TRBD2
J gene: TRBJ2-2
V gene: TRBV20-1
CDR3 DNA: TGCAGTGCTGATAGCGGGTCGAACACCGGGGAGCTGTTTTTT
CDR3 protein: CSADSGSNTGELFF

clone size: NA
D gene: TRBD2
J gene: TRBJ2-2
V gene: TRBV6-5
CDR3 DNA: TGTGCCAGCAGTTCTAAGGCGGGGGGCCGGGGAACCGGGGAGCTGTTTTTT
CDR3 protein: CASSSKAGGRGTGELFF

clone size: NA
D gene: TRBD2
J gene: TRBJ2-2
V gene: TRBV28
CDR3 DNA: TGTGCCAGCAGTTCCCTCTCTTGGGGGGAGGGCGGGGAGCTGTTTTTT
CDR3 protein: CASSSLSWGEGGELFF

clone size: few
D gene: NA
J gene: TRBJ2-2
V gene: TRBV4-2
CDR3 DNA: TGTGCCAGCAGCCTCCGCGCCTTCGATAAAATGGGCGATCCCACAACCGGGGAGCTGTTTTTT
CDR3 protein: CASSLRAFDKMGDPTTGELFF

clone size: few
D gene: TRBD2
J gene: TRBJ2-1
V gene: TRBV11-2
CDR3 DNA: TGTGCCAGCAGCATAAGCGGGACTGTGGAGTCCAATGAGCAGTTCTTC
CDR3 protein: CASSISGTVESNEQFF

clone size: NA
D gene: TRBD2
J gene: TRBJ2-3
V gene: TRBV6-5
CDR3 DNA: TGTGCCAGCAGTTACTCCGGGGGGGGGGCACCCACAGATACGCAGTATTTT
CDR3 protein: CASSYSGGGAPTDTQYF

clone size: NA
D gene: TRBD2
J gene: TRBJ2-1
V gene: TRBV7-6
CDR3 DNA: TGTGCCAGCAGCTTAGCCCTAGCGGGAGAACCTAGCTCCTACAATGAGCAGTTCTTC
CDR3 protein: CASSLALAGEPSSYNEQFF

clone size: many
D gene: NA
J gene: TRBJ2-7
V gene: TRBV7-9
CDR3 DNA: TGTGCCAGCAGCGAACCCGGGACGGCCAGCGAGCAGTACTTC
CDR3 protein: CASSEPGTASEQYF

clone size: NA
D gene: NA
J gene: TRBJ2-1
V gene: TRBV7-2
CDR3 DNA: TGTGCCAGCAGCTATATCAGAGTGGGGAATGAGCAGTTCTTC
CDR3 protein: CASSYIRVGNEQFF

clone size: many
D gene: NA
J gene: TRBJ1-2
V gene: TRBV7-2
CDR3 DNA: TGTGCCAGCAGCTTAATGGTCTCTGGGGGTTATGGCTACACCTTC
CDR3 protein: CASSLMVSGGYGYTF

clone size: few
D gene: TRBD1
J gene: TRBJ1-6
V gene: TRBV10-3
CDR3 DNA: TGTGCCGCTGGACAGGGCTTTGATTCACCCCTCCACTTT
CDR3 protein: CAAGQGFDSPLHF

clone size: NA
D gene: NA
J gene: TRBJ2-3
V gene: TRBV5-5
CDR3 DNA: TGTGCCAGCAGCTACGGGGTTTCAGGAGATACGCAGTATTTT
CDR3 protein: CASSYGVSGDTQYF

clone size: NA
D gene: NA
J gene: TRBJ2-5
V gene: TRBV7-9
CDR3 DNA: TGTGCCAGCAGCTTAAGTTCTCTGTACCAAGAGACCCAGTACTTC
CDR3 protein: CASSLSSLYQETQYF

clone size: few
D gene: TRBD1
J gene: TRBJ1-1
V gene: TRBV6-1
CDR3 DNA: TGTGCCAGCAGACCCCCAGACAGGGGCACTGAAGCTTTCTTT
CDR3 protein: CASRPPDRGTEAFF

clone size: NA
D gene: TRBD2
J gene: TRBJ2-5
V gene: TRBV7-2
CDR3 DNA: TGTGCCAGCACCGAGCGGGGGGTGGAAGAGACCCAGTACTTC
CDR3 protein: CASTERGVEETQYF

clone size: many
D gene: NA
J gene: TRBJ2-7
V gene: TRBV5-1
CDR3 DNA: TGCGCCAGCAGCTTGGGGCAGGATTCCTACGAGCAGTACTTC
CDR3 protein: CASSLGQDSYEQYF

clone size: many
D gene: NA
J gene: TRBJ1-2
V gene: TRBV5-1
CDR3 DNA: TGCGCCAGCAGCTCCCGGGGGAGCGACTATGGCTACACCTTC
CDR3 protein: CASSSRGSDYGYTF

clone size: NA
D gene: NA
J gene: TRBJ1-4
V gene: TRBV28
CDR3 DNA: TGTGCCAGCATCTCAGCCGGGAATGAAAAACTGTTTTTT
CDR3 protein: CASISAGNEKLFF

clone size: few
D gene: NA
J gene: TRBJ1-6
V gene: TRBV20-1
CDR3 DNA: TGCAGTGCTAAGGACACGCATAATTCACCCCTCCACTTT
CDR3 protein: CSAKDTHNSPLHF

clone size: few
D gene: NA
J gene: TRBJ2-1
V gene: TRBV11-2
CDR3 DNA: TGTGCCAGCAGCTTAGATATAGGGTTTGGGGGTGAGCAGTTCTTC
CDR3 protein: CASSLDIGFGGEQFF

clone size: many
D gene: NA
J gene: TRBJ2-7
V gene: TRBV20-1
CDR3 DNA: TGCAGTGCCTCGGACCCCTCCTACGAGCAGTACTTC
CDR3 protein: CSASDPSYEQYF

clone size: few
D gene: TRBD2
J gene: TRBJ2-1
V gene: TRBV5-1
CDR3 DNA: TGCGCCAGCAGCTCCACCTTTAGCGGGAGAAGCTCCTACAATGAGCAGTTCTTC
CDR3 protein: CASSSTFSGRSSYNEQFF

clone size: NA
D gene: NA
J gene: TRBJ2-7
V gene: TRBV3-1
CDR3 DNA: TGTGCCAGCAGCCAAGTAGCCAACGAGCAGTACTTC
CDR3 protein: CASSQVANEQYF

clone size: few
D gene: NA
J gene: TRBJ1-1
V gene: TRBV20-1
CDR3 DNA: TGCAGTGCTCCACCACTAGACAGTGAAGCTTTCTTT
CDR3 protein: CSAPPLDSEAFF

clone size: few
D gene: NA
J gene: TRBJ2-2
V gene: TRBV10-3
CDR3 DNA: TGTGCCACCAACCCCCTTCCGTCGAGCACCGGGGAGCTGTTTTTT
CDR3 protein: CATNPLPSSTGELFF

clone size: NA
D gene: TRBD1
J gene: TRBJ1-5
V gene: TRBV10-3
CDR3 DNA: TGTGCCATCAGGTCCGGGACAGGGGTCAATCAGCCCCAGCATTTT
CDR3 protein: CAIRSGTGVNQPQHF

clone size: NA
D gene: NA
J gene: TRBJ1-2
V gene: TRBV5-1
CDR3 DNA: TGCGCCAGCAGCCGACAGGCCCCTAACTATGGCTACACCTTC
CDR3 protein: CASSRQAPNYGYTF

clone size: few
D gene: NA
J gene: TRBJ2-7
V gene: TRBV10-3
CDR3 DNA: TGTGCCATCAGCGAAGGTGGGGGGCGCGAGTACGAGCAGTACTTC
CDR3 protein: CAISEGGGREYEQYF